This passage covers 6 T cell receptor beta chains from one sample sequenced in a study of shared clonotypes between healthy human individuals. Libraries were prepared by immunoSEQ multiplex PCR; TCRdb keeps only in-frame clonotypes and omits some of them. The sample lists approximately 740,000 clones, 85% to 95% occurring once. CD8 cells classed as naive were CD45RO-negative and positively selected for CCR7, excluding terminally differentiated effector memory CD45RA+ cells. Sequences were obtained from naive CD8+ T cells sorted from blood. The receptors derive from a man aged 25 to 40 in good health.

The genes are TRBV4-1 and TRBJ2-2, with a tentative D call TRBD2 (5 bases). V shed 1 base and J shed 6 bases, with 15 bases lying between them. The CDR3 totals 16 residues. The germline CDR1 and CDR2 sequences are MGHRA and YSYEKL. In DNA form, the CDR3 reads TGCGCCAGCAGCCAAGTGGGGAGAGTAGTGCCCGGGGAGCTGTTTTTT. This translates into CASSQVGRVVPGELFF.

This chain links TRBV7-6 with TRBJ2-5, with no clear D. CDR1 and CDR2 from the germline V gene are SGHVS and FNYEAQ. The CDR3 spans 14 residues. V dropped 1 base and J dropped 5 bases, with 11 bases sitting between them. As DNA, the CDR3 is TGTGCCAGCAGCTTAGGGGAAATGCCGGAGACCCAGTACTTC. Protein: CASSLGEMPETQYF.

The chain uses TRBV7-9 and TRBJ2-7; D possibly matches TRBD1 or TRBD2 (5 bases each). The V end lost 0 bases, the J end lost 4 bases, and 10 bases lay between the germline ends. CDR3 size: 14 residues. Germline V lookup: CDR1 SEHNR, CDR2 FQNEAQ (reference sequence). The CDR3 bases are TGTGCCAGCAGCTTAGCGAACGAGGGGTACGAGCAGTACTTC. This translates into CASSLANEGYEQYF.

V and J are TRBV9 and TRBJ2-1, with a possible D match to TRBD2 (5 bases). Per germline, CDR1 SGDLS and CDR2 YYNGEE. V lost 3 bases and J 4 bases, leaving 8 bases between the germline ends. There are 13 residues in the CDR3. CDR3: CASSGGLYNEQFF. DNA of the CDR3: TGTGCCAGCAGCGGCGGACTTTACAATGAGCAGTTCTTC.

This rearrangement joins TRBV4-3 to TRBJ1-1; no clear D. V gave up 0 bases and J gave up 1 base, with 12 bases separating them. The CDR3 covers 16 residues. In germline, CDR1 is LGHNA, CDR2 YSLEER. The CDR3 loop is CASSQESWGANTEAFF. The CDR3 DNA is TGCGCCAGCAGCCAAGAATCCTGGGGAGCGAACACTGAAGCTTTCTTT.

The V and J genes are TRBV11-2 and TRBJ1-2; 7 bases are a match to TRBD1. This CDR3 spans 14 amino acids. Germline CDR1 SGHAT, CDR2 FQNNGV. V shed 5 bases and J 5 bases; nucleotides not matched to a gene: 8. CDR3 DNA sequence: TGTGCCAGCAGCCCAACGGACAGGAGATATGGCTACACCTTC. Protein sequence: CASSPTDRRYGYTF. The full variable domain, with the rest looked up from reference TRBV11-2 and TRBJ1-2, is EAGVAQSPRYKIIEKRQSVAFWCNPISGHATLYWYQQILGQGPKLLIQFQNNGVVDDSQLPKDRFSAERLKGVDSTLKIQPAKLEDSAVYLCASSPTDRRYGYTFGSGTRLTVV.